The source of this TCR beta chain is a study of cytomegalovirus exposure and HLA in healthy donors. Per the germline V gene, CDR1 is MDHEN and CDR2 is SYDVKM. Trimming removed 6 bases from V and 8 bases from J, with 16 bases in between. The CDR3 is made up of 13 amino acids. Profiling relied on immunoSEQ multiplex PCR, and the TCRdb table lists in-frame clones only, not all of them. The sample holds 99,000 or so clones, roughly nine tenths seen once. Sequences were obtained from PBMCs. This sequence was found in a young woman in good health and CMV-seropositive. The chain uses TRBV28 and TRBJ1-2, with D tentatively TRBD1 (6 bases). The CDR3 DNA follows: TGTGCCAGCAGCCCTGGGGGGGCTGAAGGCTACACCTTC. Translated, it gives CASSPGGAEGYTF.